These T cell receptor beta chains were read from a single sample in a study of control samples from healthy donors and cancer patients. Data came from immunoSEQ multiplex PCR; TCRdb stores just in-frame clones and leaves some out. The sample has about 75,000 clones, about 95% seen once. The specimen was blood. Receptors originate from a woman aged 40-49 years in good health. CDR3s include the opening cysteine and the closing phenylalanine or tryptophan. D genes are given only for firm matches. Only some rows state a clone size, as once, few, many or a class for expanded clones.

v_gene	abundance	j_gene	d_gene	CDR3aa	CDR3nt
TRBV19	NA	TRBJ2-7	NA	CASSSPRGGQYEQYF	TGTGCCAGTAGTTCCCCGCGGGGCGGTCAATACGAGCAGTACTTC
TRBV28	NA	TRBJ1-3	NA	CASSVLVERNTIYF	TGTGCCAGCAGTGTCCTGGTAGAACGAAACACCATATATTTT
TRBV6-1	NA	TRBJ1-5	NA	CASSEDGAGGMPQHF	TGTGCCAGCAGTGAAGACGGTGCGGGTGGTATGCCCCAGCATTTT
TRBV29-1	few	TRBJ2-2	TRBD2	CSVPSGGAEAGELFF	TGCAGCGTTCCTAGCGGGGGGGCCGAAGCCGGGGAGCTGTTTTTT
TRBV5-1	NA	TRBJ2-3	NA	CASSSPGGYTDTQYF	TGCGCCAGCAGCTCCCCGGGCGGATACACAGATACGCAGTATTTT
TRBV28	NA	TRBJ2-2	TRBD2	CASSLAGDRSGELFF	TGTGCCAGCAGTTTAGCGGGAGATAGGAGCGGGGAGCTGTTTTTT
TRBV6-5	NA	TRBJ2-7	NA	CASSYTTGTRGLTTYF	TGTGCCAGCAGTTACACGACCGGGACACGGGGGTTAACGACTTACTTC
TRBV12-5	NA	TRBJ2-5	TRBD1	CASGLGQGRNGETQYF	TGTGCTAGTGGTCTGGGACAGGGGCGAAATGGGGAGACCCAGTACTTC
TRBV7-9	NA	TRBJ2-1	NA	CASSIVRQGGYNEQFF	TGTGCCAGCAGCATCGTCAGGCAGGGGGGTTACAATGAGCAGTTCTTC
TRBV13	NA	TRBJ2-5	NA	CASSFQETQYF	TGTGCCAGCAGCTTCCAAGAGACCCAGTACTTC
TRBV18	NA	TRBJ1-6	NA	CASSPQGPLSSYNSPLHF	TGTGCCAGCTCACCACAGGGACCCCTCAGCTCCTATAATTCACCCCTCCACTTT
TRBV6-2/TRBV6-3	NA	TRBJ1-5	TRBD1	CASSPTGERRPQHF	TGTGCCAGCAGTCCGACAGGGGAAAGGCGGCCCCAGCATTTT
TRBV9	NA	TRBJ2-1	TRBD2	CASSGGVAGGWNEQFF	TGTGCCAGCAGCGGAGGAGTAGCGGGAGGATGGAATGAGCAGTTCTTC
TRBV7-2	NA	TRBJ2-1	NA	CASSSSRGEQFF	TGTGCCAGCAGCTCGAGCCGGGGTGAGCAGTTCTTC
TRBV6-5	NA	TRBJ2-2	TRBD2	CASKTGGYTGELFF	TGTGCCAGCAAGACGGGAGGATACACCGGGGAGCTGTTTTTT
TRBV6-1	NA	TRBJ2-3	TRBD1	CASSGVGQVSTDTQYF	TGTGCCAGCAGTGGGGTAGGACAGGTCTCCACAGATACGCAGTATTTT
TRBV12-3/TRBV12-4	once	TRBJ1-2	NA	CASTEGRTYGYTF	TGTGCCAGCACCGAAGGCAGGACCTATGGCTACACCTTC
TRBV5-6	NA	TRBJ2-7	NA	CASSLGNYEQYF	TGTGCCAGCAGCTTGGGCAACTACGAGCAGTACTTC
TRBV5-1	NA	TRBJ2-4	NA	CASSLGRGADIQYF	TGCGCCAGCAGCTTGGGCAGGGGAGCTGACATTCAGTACTTC
TRBV9	NA	TRBJ2-7	NA	CASSPGDNSYEQYF	TGTGCCAGCAGCCCAGGGGACAACTCCTACGAGCAGTACTTC
TRBV9	NA	TRBJ1-2	NA	CASSVSGHANYGYTF	TGTGCCAGCAGCGTCTCCGGACACGCTAACTATGGCTACACCTTC
TRBV11-3	NA	TRBJ2-1	NA	CASSLGADPPYNEQFF	TGTGCCAGCAGCTTAGGTGCGGACCCCCCCTACAATGAGCAGTTCTTC
TRBV19	NA	TRBJ1-1	NA	CASSMGLNLNTEAFF	TGTGCCAGTAGTATGGGCCTTAATCTGAACACTGAAGCTTTCTTT
TRBV9	NA	TRBJ1-5	NA	CASSVDSSNQPQHF	TGTGCCAGCAGTGTCGACAGCAGCAATCAGCCCCAGCATTTT
TRBV9	NA	TRBJ1-1	NA	CASSVGGTEAFF	TGTGCCAGCAGCGTAGGGGGCACTGAAGCTTTCTTT
TRBV5-4	once	TRBJ2-7	NA	CASSLSSSYEQYF	TGTGCCAGCAGCTTGTCCAGTTCCTACGAGCAGTACTTC
TRBV7-9	NA	TRBJ2-2	NA	CATGSTSLNTGELFF	TGTGCCACCGGCTCAACTAGCCTGAACACCGGGGAGCTGTTTTTT
TRBV5-5	NA	TRBJ2-7	NA	CASSLARVLTYEQYF	TGTGCCAGCAGCTTGGCGCGGGTCCTCACCTACGAGCAGTACTTC
TRBV30	NA	TRBJ1-2	NA	CAWSTGQGNYGYTF	TGTGCCTGGAGCACGGGGCAGGGGAACTATGGCTACACCTTC
TRBV3-1/TRBV3-2	NA	TRBJ1-2	NA	CASSPTFTDSSYGYTF	TGTGCCAGCAGCCCGACATTTACGGACTCTAGCTATGGCTACACCTTC
TRBV4-2	NA	TRBJ2-2	TRBD1	CASSQDRGAGELFF	TGTGCCAGCAGCCAGGACAGGGGAGCCGGGGAGCTGTTTTTT
TRBV10-2	NA	TRBJ2-7	NA	CASSERGEANEQYF	TGCGCCAGCAGTGAGAGGGGGGAAGCTAACGAGCAGTACTTC
TRBV27	NA	TRBJ2-7	NA	CASSGSSDYEQYF	TGTGCCAGCAGTGGCTCCTCAGATTACGAGCAGTACTTC
TRBV5-1	few	TRBJ2-3	NA	CASSLTQGTDTQYF	TGCGCCAGCAGCTTGACGCAGGGCACAGATACGCAGTATTTT
TRBV13	NA	TRBJ1-2	TRBD1	CASSSSGTGRFYGYTF	TGTGCCAGCAGCTCCTCCGGGACAGGCAGATTCTATGGCTACACCTTC
TRBV7-2	once	TRBJ2-7	TRBD1	CASSRGQNYEQYF	TGTGCCAGCAGCCGGGGACAGAACTACGAGCAGTACTTC
TRBV4-2	NA	TRBJ2-5	NA	CASSQDRVLKETQYF	TGTGCCAGCAGCCAAGATAGGGTACTTAAAGAGACCCAGTACTTC
TRBV29-1	NA	TRBJ2-7	TRBD2	CSSLGLAYEQYF	TGCAGCTCCCTCGGACTAGCCTACGAGCAGTACTTC
TRBV7-9	NA	TRBJ1-2	NA	CASSLVDTVANYGYTF	TGTGCCAGCAGCTTAGTAGACACCGTAGCTAACTATGGCTACACCTTC
TRBV20-1	NA	TRBJ2-3	NA	CSAKLVTQYF	TGCAGTGCCAAACTGGTGACGCAGTATTTT
TRBV10-2	NA	TRBJ2-7	TRBD2	CASSEGAGTEQYF	TGCGCCAGCAGTGAAGGAGCGGGAACCGAGCAGTACTTC
TRBV14	NA	TRBJ1-1	NA	CASSLRGPEAFF	TGTGCCAGCAGCCTCCGGGGGCCTGAAGCTTTCTTT
TRBV6-6	NA	TRBJ2-7	TRBD2	CASSRLAGGYEQYF	TGTGCCAGCAGCAGACTAGCGGGGGGGTACGAGCAGTACTTC
TRBV28	NA	TRBJ2-6	TRBD1	CASTPGTASSGANVLTF	TGTGCCAGCACTCCCGGGACAGCGAGCTCTGGGGCCAACGTCCTGACTTTC
TRBV7-2	NA	TRBJ2-2	NA	CASSIFTGELFF	TGTGCCAGCAGCATCTTCACCGGGGAGCTGTTTTTT
TRBV7-2	NA	TRBJ2-7	NA	CASSSRVAYEQYF	TGTGCCAGCAGCTCCCGGGTTGCCTACGAGCAGTACTTC
TRBV9	NA	TRBJ1-2	TRBD1	CASSFGTGYGRDYGYTF	TGTGCCAGCAGTTTCGGGACAGGGTATGGTCGGGACTATGGCTACACCTTC
TRBV18	NA	TRBJ2-1	TRBD1	CASSPGTGGWNEQFF	TGTGCCAGCTCACCAGGGACAGGGGGCTGGAATGAGCAGTTCTTC
TRBV6-5	NA	TRBJ1-5	TRBD1	CASSLGGAGGQPQHF	TGTGCCAGCAGCCTGGGAGGTGCAGGGGGTCAGCCCCAGCATTTT
TRBV11-2	NA	TRBJ1-1	TRBD1	CASSLGDRGEAFF	TGTGCCAGCAGCTTGGGAGACAGGGGGGAAGCTTTCTTT
TRBV6-1	NA	TRBJ1-5	NA	CASSAPGASSPDNQPQHF	TGTGCCAGCAGTGCACCTGGGGCCAGCTCCCCGGACAATCAGCCCCAGCATTTT
TRBV5-1	NA	TRBJ2-1	TRBD2	CASSLRASGSSYNEQFF	TGCGCCAGCAGCTTGAGGGCTAGCGGTAGCTCCTACAATGAGCAGTTCTTC
TRBV21-1	NA	TRBJ1-2	NA	CASSRGRGLYGYTF	TGTGCCAGCAGCAGGGGTAGGGGACTCTATGGCTACACCTTC
TRBV10-3	NA	TRBJ1-6	NA	CAITRDGYSPLHF	TGTGCCATCACCCGGGACGGGTATTCACCCCTCCACTTT
TRBV18	NA	TRBJ2-5	TRBD1	CASSPRQGAGETQYF	TGTGCCAGCTCACCGAGGCAGGGGGCAGGGGAGACCCAGTACTTC
TRBV21-1	NA	TRBJ2-7	NA	CASSTSGGYEQYF	TGTGCCAGTTCGACTAGCGGAGGTTACGAGCAGTACTTC
TRBV9	NA	TRBJ2-1	NA	CASSGSRGSYNEQFF	TGTGCCAGCAGCGGCTCTAGGGGTTCCTACAATGAGCAGTTCTTC
TRBV4-2	NA	TRBJ2-7	TRBD1	CASSQEQSGGSDEQYF	TGTGCCAGCAGCCAAGAGCAGTCAGGGGGCTCGGACGAGCAGTACTTC
TRBV12-3/TRBV12-4	NA	TRBJ1-2	TRBD1	CASSPGTGGGYTF	TGTGCCAGCAGCCCCGGGACAGGGGGTGGCTACACCTTC